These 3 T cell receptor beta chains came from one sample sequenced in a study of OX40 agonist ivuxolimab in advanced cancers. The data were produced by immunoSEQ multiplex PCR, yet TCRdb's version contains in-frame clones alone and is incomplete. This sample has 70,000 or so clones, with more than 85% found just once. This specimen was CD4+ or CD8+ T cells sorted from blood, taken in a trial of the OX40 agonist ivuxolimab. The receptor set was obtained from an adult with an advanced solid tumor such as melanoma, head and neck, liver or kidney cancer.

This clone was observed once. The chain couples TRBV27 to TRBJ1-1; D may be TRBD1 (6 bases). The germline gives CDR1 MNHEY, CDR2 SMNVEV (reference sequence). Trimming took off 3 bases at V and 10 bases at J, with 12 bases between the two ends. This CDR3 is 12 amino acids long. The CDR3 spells CASSLTQGRAFF. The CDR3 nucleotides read TGTGCCAGCAGTTTGACACAGGGTCGAGCTTTCTTT.

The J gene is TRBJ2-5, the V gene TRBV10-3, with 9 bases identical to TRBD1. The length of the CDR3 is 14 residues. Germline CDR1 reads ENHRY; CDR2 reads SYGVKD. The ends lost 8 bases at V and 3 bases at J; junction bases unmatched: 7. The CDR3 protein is CAIRSDRGEETQYF. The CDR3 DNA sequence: TGTGCCATCCGGAGCGACAGGGGGGAAGAGACCCAGTACTTC.

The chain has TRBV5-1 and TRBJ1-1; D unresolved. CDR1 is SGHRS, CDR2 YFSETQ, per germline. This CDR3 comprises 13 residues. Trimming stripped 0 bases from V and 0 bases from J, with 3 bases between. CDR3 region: CASSLDLNTEAFF. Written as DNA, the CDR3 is TGCGCCAGCAGCTTGGACCTGAACACTGAAGCTTTCTTT.